This TCR beta chain was identified in a study of T cell responses to AZD1222 COVID-19 vaccine. This CDR3 has 14 amino acids. Between the trimmed V and J ends, which lost 1 base and 4 bases, there was a span of 8 bases. Per the germline V gene, CDR1 is SNHLY and CDR2 is FYNNEI. Of note for this clone: Antigen unknown.

Analyses pooled second doses at about 4 or about 12 weeks. Method: immunoSEQ multiplex PCR; TCRdb's copy keeps in-frame clones and lacks some. The repertoire holds 150,000 to 200,000 clones, with under 95% as singletons. Study results and limitations: Seropositivity was recorded at baseline in only 6 or 7 AZD1222 recipients.

This sequence was found in an adult who received the AZD1222 COVID-19 vaccine. The starting material was peripheral blood, obtained 28 days after the second AZD1222 dose. V usage is TRBV2 and J usage is TRBJ1-5; D gene unclear. DNA of the CDR3: TGTGCCAGCAGTGAAGAAGAAGGGAATCAGCCCCAGCATTTT. It is translated as CASSEEEGNQPQHF.